This T cell receptor (beta chain) is drawn from a study of technical replicates of blood from several donors. Generated by immunoSEQ multiplex PCR, the TCRdb table keeps only in-frame clones and is missing some. The table shows under 90,000 clones, with approximately 96% occurring only once. The CDR3 length is 14 residues. Trimming cost V 3 bases and J 8 bases; bases outside gene matches: 8. Germline V lookup: CDR1 SQVTM, CDR2 ANQGSEA. The gene calls are TRBV29-1 and TRBJ2-1; 9 bases are shared with TRBD1. The sequence was collected from a human donor in good health. Sequenced: T cells isolated from PBMCs. CDR3 protein: CSVEYRGLQDEQFF. CDR3 nucleotides: TGCAGCGTTGAGTACAGGGGGCTTCAGGATGAGCAGTTCTTC.